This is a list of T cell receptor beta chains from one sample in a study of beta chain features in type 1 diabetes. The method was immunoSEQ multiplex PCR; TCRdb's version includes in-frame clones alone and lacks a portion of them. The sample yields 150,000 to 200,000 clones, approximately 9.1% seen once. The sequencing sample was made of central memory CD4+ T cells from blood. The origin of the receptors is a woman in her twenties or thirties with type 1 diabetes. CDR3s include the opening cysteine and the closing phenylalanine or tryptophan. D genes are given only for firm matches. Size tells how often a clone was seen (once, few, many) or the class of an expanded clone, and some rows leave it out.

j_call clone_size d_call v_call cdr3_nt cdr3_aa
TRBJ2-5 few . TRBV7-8 TGTGCCAGCAGCCGCGCCCGGGAGACCCAGTACTTC CASSRARETQYF
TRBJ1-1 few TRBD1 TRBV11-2 TGTGCCAGCAGCTTTGGACAGGGCGACTTGAACACTGAAGCTTTCTTT CASSFGQGDLNTEAFF
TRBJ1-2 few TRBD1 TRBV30 TGTGCCTGGAACCTAAGGAGGGGGCATGGCTACACCTTC CAWNLRRGHGYTF
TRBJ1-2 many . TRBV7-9 TGTGCCAGCAGCTTACAGGGCACCTTCTATGGCTACACCTTC CASSLQGTFYGYTF
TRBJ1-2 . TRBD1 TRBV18 TGTGCCAGCTCACCGGGACAGGACTATGGCTACACCTTC CASSPGQDYGYTF
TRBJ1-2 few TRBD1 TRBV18 TGTGCCAGCTCACCCGGACAGGGTAAATATGGCTACACCTTC CASSPGQGKYGYTF
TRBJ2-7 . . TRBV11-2 TGTGCCAGCAGTTTTCTTCACACCGCCGGGACACACGAGCAGTACTTC CASSFLHTAGTHEQYF
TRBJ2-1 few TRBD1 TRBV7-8 TGTGCCAGCAGCCCCGTTGGACAGGGCTCCTACAATGAGCAGTTCTTC CASSPVGQGSYNEQFF
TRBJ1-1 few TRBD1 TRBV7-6 TGTGCCAGCAGCTTAGCCGCGGGACAGAGTCTAAACACTGAAGCTTTCTTT CASSLAAGQSLNTEAFF
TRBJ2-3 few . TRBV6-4 TGTGCCAGCAGTTACGAGGCTATTACAGATACGCAGTATTTT CASSYEAITDTQYF
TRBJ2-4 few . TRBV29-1 TGCAGCGTTGCTCTAGTCTCTAAAAACATTCAGTACTTC CSVALVSKNIQYF
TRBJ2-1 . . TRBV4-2 TGTGCCAGCAGCCCAAGTGGAACTGGGAGCTCCTACAATGAGCAGTTCTTC CASSPSGTGSSYNEQFF
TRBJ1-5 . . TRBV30 TGTGCCTGGAGTAGGGGATCGAGTAGCAATCAGCCCCAGCATTTT CAWSRGSSSNQPQHF
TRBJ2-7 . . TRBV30 TGTGCCTGGAGTCTTCGAGAGCACGAGCAGTACTTC CAWSLREHEQYF
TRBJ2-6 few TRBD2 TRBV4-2 TGTGCCAGCAGCCCACTGGCGGCGGGAGGGGCCGGGGCCAACGTCCTGACTTTC CASSPLAAGGAGANVLTF
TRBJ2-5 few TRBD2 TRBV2 TGTGCCAGCAGGGACGGGAGGTGGGAGACCCAGTACTTC CASRDGRWETQYF
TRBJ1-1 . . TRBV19 TGTGCCAGTAGTAGGGATTTCAGGGTGACTGAAGCTTTCTTT CASSRDFRVTEAFF
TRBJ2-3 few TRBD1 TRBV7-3 TGTGCCAGCAGCGGGACAGGACAGGCCACAAGCACAGATACGCAGTATTTT CASSGTGQATSTDTQYF
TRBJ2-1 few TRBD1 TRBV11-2 TGTGCCAGCAGCTTCGGGGGACAGGCGAGCTCCTACAATGAGCAGTTCTTC CASSFGGQASSYNEQFF
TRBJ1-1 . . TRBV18 TGTGCCAGCTCCACTTCCGACAGTATCTACACTGAAGCTTTCTTT CASSTSDSIYTEAFF
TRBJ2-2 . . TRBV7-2 TGTGCCAGCAGCTTGGCGGGTTCGAACACCGGGGAGCTGTTTTTT CASSLAGSNTGELFF
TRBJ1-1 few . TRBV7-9 TGTGCCAGCAGCTTGGGGGGGATCGGAGGCACTGAAGCTTTCTTT CASSLGGIGGTEAFF
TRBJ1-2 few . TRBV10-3 TGTGCCATCAAGCTAGCTAACTATGGCTACACCTTC CAIKLANYGYTF
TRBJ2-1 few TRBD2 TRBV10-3 TGTGCCATCACCCCTTCTACCGGGACTACGGTCGATGAGCAGTTCTTC CAITPSTGTTVDEQFF
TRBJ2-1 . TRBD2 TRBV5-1 TGCGCCAGCAGCCTAACCCTAGCGGGAGGTAGCTATGAGCAGTTCTTC CASSLTLAGGSYEQFF
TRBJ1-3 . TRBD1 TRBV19 TGTGCCAGTAATACGGGACAGGCAGCAGGAAACACCATATATTTT CASNTGQAAGNTIYF
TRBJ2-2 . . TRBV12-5 TGTGCTAGTGGTTCGCAGGGTGGGTCCGACCTCACCGGGGAGCTGTTTTTT CASGSQGGSDLTGELFF
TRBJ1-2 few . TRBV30 TGTGCCTGGATCGGGATCTTACCAGGTGGAAGAAACTATGGCTACACCTTC CAWIGILPGGRNYGYTF
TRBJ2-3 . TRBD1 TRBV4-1 TGCGCCAGCAGCCAAGGTTCTGGACAGGGCCGTTTATATACGCAGTATTTT CASSQGSGQGRLYTQYF
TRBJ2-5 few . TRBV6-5 TGTGCCAGCAGCGGTAGGCGGAGGTCACAAGAGACCCAGTACTTC CASSGRRRSQETQYF
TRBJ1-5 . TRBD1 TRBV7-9 TGTGCCAGCAGCTTAGGCACGAAACAGGGGCAGGCGCAGCCCCAGCATTTT CASSLGTKQGQAQPQHF
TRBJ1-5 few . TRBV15 TGTGCCACCAGCAGAGATTCAGTGAATCAGCCCCAGCATTTT CATSRDSVNQPQHF
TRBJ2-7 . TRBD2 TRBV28 TGTGCCAGCTGTGCGGGACTAGGCTACGAGCAGTACTTC CASCAGLGYEQYF
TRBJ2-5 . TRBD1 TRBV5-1 TGCGCCAGCAGCTTGTGGGACAGTCCAGGGGAGACCCAGTACTTC CASSLWDSPGETQYF
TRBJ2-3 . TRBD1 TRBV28 TGTGCCAGCAGTACCCCCGGGACAGGGTTAGATACGCAGTATTTT CASSTPGTGLDTQYF
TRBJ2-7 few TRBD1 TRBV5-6 TGTGCCAGCAGCTTGCGAAAGGGACAGCCCACCTACGAGCAGTACTTC CASSLRKGQPTYEQYF
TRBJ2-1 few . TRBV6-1 TGTGCCAGCACCCGAACAGGGAGCTCCTACAATGAGCAGTTCTTC CASTRTGSSYNEQFF
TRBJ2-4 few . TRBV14 TGTGCCAGCAGCCGGGCTGCGGAGGACATTCAGTACTTC CASSRAAEDIQYF
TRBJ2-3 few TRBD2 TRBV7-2 TGTGCCAGCAGCTTAGTAGCGGGAGGGCAGGGTACGCAGTATTTT CASSLVAGGQGTQYF
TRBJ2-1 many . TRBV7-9 TGTGCCAGCAGCTTACCTAGCGCCAGCTCCTACAATGAGCAGTTCTTC CASSLPSASSYNEQFF
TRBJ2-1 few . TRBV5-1 TGCGCCAGCAGCCCCGATACAGGGTACAATGAGCAGTTCTTC CASSPDTGYNEQFF
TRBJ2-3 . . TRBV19 TGTGCCAGTAGTTCCACAGGGTCGGTTGGGCAGTATTTT CASSSTGSVGQYF